The clone carrying this T cell receptor beta chain was counted between two and nine times. What it binds is unknown. This sample was taken from a study of post-analysis software for immune sequencing data. Unique-molecular-identifier-tagged TCR beta cDNA libraries were used. MiXCR was run by TCRdb on the PCR reads, yielding one entry per CDR3 protein. The repertoire includes roughly 600,000 distinct CDR3 sequences, about 44% of them detected once, and approximately 1.7% sits in the top ten. Study-level results: Significantly decreased normalized Chao1 diversity was recorded for multiple sclerosis patients relative to controls. When patients were compared with controls, 4 or 5 TRBV segments were more frequent, TRBV5-6, TRBV5-1 and TRBV20-1 among them.

Trimming cost V 0 bases and J 10 bases; bases outside gene matches: 5. CDR3 length: 14 residues. Looked up from germline, CDR1 is WNHNN and CDR2 is SYGVQD (reference sequence). This rearrangement joins TRBV10-1 to TRBJ2-1, with TRBD1 matching over 8 bases. Sequencing used blood. The clonotype was recovered from a girl aged 10 to 17 with multiple sclerosis. The DNA of the CDR3 is TGCGCCAGCAGTGAGTCCCACAGGGGGGAAGAGCAGTTCTTC. This encodes CASSESHRGEEQFF.